The 14 T cell receptor beta chains below were found in one sample sequenced in a study of blood T cells in healthy people across ages. The use of a sample-barcoded 5' primer and a J-beta primer mix characterized a second PCR of 7 to 11 cycles. TCRdb itself ran the 5' RACE reads through MiXCR, one entry per CDR3 protein. The table records fewer than 2,000,000 distinct CDR3 sequences, 30% to 40% of them present only once. The source material was blood. The receptor set was obtained from a human donor in good health.

This sequence joins TRBV12-3 or TRBV12-4 and TRBJ2-2, with TRBD1 matching over 10 bases. CDR3 length equals 16 residues. The junction had 8 bases not matched to a gene; V was cut back by 3 bases and J by 7 bases. The CDR3 sequence: CASSFWDRGYSGELFF. In DNA, the CDR3 is TGTGCCAGCAGTTTCTGGGACAGGGGATATAGCGGGGAGCTGTTTTTT.

This clonotype has a handful of counts. The rearrangement joins TRBV12-3 or TRBV12-4 to TRBJ1-1; no clear D gene. The V end lost 8 bases, the J end lost 0 bases, and 13 bases lay between the germline ends. The CDR3 runs to 14 residues. The DNA of the CDR3 is TGTGCCAGCGGATCGGACCTATTGAACACTGAAGCTTTCTTT. It specifies CASGSDLLNTEAFF.

The chain uses TRBV4-2 and TRBJ2-3, with a tentative D call TRBD1 (6 bases). Trimming took 7 bases from V and 3 from J, leaving 20 bases between them. Germline loops: CDR1 LGHNA, CDR2 YNFKEQ. The length of the CDR3 is 16 residues. As DNA, the CDR3 is TGTGCCAGCACTTTCGGAGGTGCAGGGGTAACAGATACGCAGTATTTT. The encoded protein is CASTFGGAGVTDTQYF.

The sample holds a few counts of this clonotype. The chain recombines TRBV7-3 with TRBJ2-1; no clear D gene. Looked up from germline, CDR1 is SGHTA and CDR2 is FQGTGA. Trimming pared 2 bases from V and 6 bases from J, leaving 8 bases between. The CDR3 contains 13 residues. Written as DNA, the CDR3 is TGTGCCAGCAGCTTATTTTGGAGCAATGAGCAGTTCTTC. Amino acids: CASSLFWSNEQFF.

There are a few counts of this clonotype. The rearrangement links TRBV7-2 to TRBJ1-2; D unresolved. CDR1 and CDR2 from the germline V gene are SGHTA and FQGNSA. The CDR3 contains 12 residues. V was trimmed by 6 bases and J by 8 bases, leaving 13 bases between them. The CDR3 DNA sequence: TGTGCCAGCAGAACATTGGGTAGAGGCTACACCTTC. It specifies CASRTLGRGYTF.

The rearrangement links TRBV7-9 to TRBJ2-3; TRBD2 agrees at 10 bases. The CDR3 consists of 15 residues. V lost 8 bases and J lost 3; bases outside the gene matches: 8. The germline gives CDR1 SEHNR, CDR2 FQNEAQ (reference sequence). The CDR3 DNA follows: TGTGCCAGCCCTCTTGGACTAGCGGAAACAGATACGCAGTATTTT. Its protein product is CASPLGLAETDTQYF. The full variable domain, completed using reference TRBV7-9 and TRBJ2-3, is DTGVSQNPRHKITKRGQNVTFRCDPISEHNRLYWYRQTLGQGPEFLTYFQNEAQLEKSRLLSDRFSAERPKGSFSTLEIQRTEQGDSAMYLCASPLGLAETDTQYFGPGTRLTVL.

The rearrangement uses TRBV6-2 or TRBV6-3 and TRBJ1-2; TRBD1 might be the D (5 bases). The CDR3 consists of 20 residues. Germline loops: CDR1 MNHEY, CDR2 SVGEGT. The ends were cut back, 5 bases at V and 6 bases at J, with 34 bases in the middle. The CDR3: CASSLRRGERGTYDRNGYTF. The CDR3, as DNA: TGTGCCAGCAGTCTTCGGCGTGGTGAGAGGGGAACCTATGACCGAAATGGCTACACCTTC.

The chain joins TRBV28 to TRBJ2-4; 8 positions match TRBD1. The germline gives CDR1 MDHEN, CDR2 SYDVKM. This CDR3 is 14 amino acids long. The CDR3 reads CATAPDRDQNIQYF. The CDR3 coding sequence is TGTGCAACCGCTCCGGACAGGGACCAAAACATTCAGTACTTC.

V is TRBV13 and J is TRBJ1-2; 9 bases align to TRBD1. This CDR3 region has 15 residues. CDR1 is PRHDT, CDR2 FYEKMQ, per germline (reference sequence). V shed 5 bases, J shed 2 bases, and the junction held 6 bases outside the gene matches. Here the CDR3 reads CASSPGQGINYGYTF. CDR3 nucleotide sequence: TGTGCCAGCAGCCCTGGACAGGGGATAAACTATGGCTACACCTTC. Looking up the rest from reference TRBV13 and TRBJ1-2 gives the full variable domain: AAGVIQSPRHLIKEKRETATLKCYPIPRHDTVYWYQQGPGQDPQFLISFYEKMQSDKGSIPDRFSAQQFSDYHSELNMSSLELGDSALYFCASSPGQGINYGYTFGSGTRLTVV.

As to this clonotype: The junction departs from the called germline gene at one end, perhaps through a read error. CDR3 residues: CATSESSPLNTEAFF. The CDR3 nucleotides are TGTGCCACCAGTGAGTCATCGCCACTCAACACTGAAGCTTTCTTT. The chain uses TRBV10-3 and TRBJ1-1; D is unclear. The germline gives CDR1 ENHRY, CDR2 SYGVKD. The CDR3 sequence is 15 residues long.

The V call is TRBV5-6, the J call TRBJ2-3; 8 nucleotides match TRBD2. The CDR3 has 17 amino acids. V lost 0 bases and J lost 6; bases outside the gene matches: 12. Germline V gives CDR1 SGHDT, CDR2 YYEEEE. The DNA for the CDR3 is TGTGCCAGCAGCTTGGCCTATGGTAGCGGGGCCCCGGATACGCAGTATTTT. Translated: CASSLAYGSGAPDTQYF.

The V gene is TRBV5-1, the J gene TRBJ2-1; D is undetermined. V shed 7 bases and J shed 9 bases, with 20 bases lying between them. The CDR3 extends over 14 amino acids. Germline CDR1 SGHRS, CDR2 YFSETQ. CDR3 DNA: TGCGCCAGCTCCCCCGGGCTCGGCTGGGGTGAGCAGTTCTTC. Its translation is CASSPGLGWGEQFF.

The J gene is TRBJ1-5, the V gene TRBV6-2 or TRBV6-3; no definite D call. CDR3 length: 15 residues. Germline V gene sequence: CDR1 MNHEY, CDR2 SVGEGT. V lost 2 bases and J 1 base, leaving 9 bases between the germline ends. The CDR3 DNA reads as TGTGCCAGCAGTTACCGGAGGGTCAGCAATCAGCCCCAGCATTTT. Protein product: CASSYRRVSNQPQHF.

The V call is TRBV7-2, the J call TRBJ1-5; TRBD1 aligns across 8 bases. Looked up from germline, CDR1 is SGHTA and CDR2 is FQGNSA. V gave up 2 bases and J gave up 6 bases; unmatched junction bases: 9. The CDR3 has 16 amino acids. The CDR3 DNA is TGTGCCAGCAGCTTACGGACAGGGTTCGATAGTCAGCCCCAGCATTTT. As protein: CASSLRTGFDSQPQHF.